This TCR beta chain was identified in a study of blood T cell repertoires in COVID-19. This CDR3 comprises 16 residues. Germline loops: CDR1 SGHNT, CDR2 YYREEE (reference sequence). V shed 0 bases and J shed 2 bases, with 15 bases lying between them. As handled by the study authors: Estimation of nucleated cell counts relied on the amplification of reference gene primers. Sequencing was performed with immunoSEQ multiplex PCR; in TCRdb, only in-frame clones are kept and a portion is missing. That table furnishes V, J and clone size, whereas the DNA furnished D and trimming. The repertoire holds roughly 350,000 clones, with 88% as singletons. This clone came up once.

Sequenced sample: peripheral blood. The receptor was isolated from a woman in her forties or fifties with active or convalescent COVID-19. The chain recombines TRBV5-4 with TRBJ2-7; possibly TRBD2 for D (6 bases). The CDR3 bases are TGTGCCAGCAGCTTGGCAGGGAGGCCTTCGACCTACGAGCAGTACTTC. It translates to CASSLAGRPSTYEQYF.